These T cell receptor beta chains were read from a single sample in a study of blood T cell repertoires in COVID-19. The data were produced by immunoSEQ multiplex PCR, yet TCRdb's version contains in-frame clones alone and is incomplete. The sample records a few hundred thousand clones, approximately 86% being singletons. Sequenced: PBMCs or T cells enriched from blood (not recorded which). The source is a woman in her twenties or thirties who had recovered from COVID-19. CDR3s include the opening cysteine and the closing phenylalanine or tryptophan. A D gene is named only where the DNA matches it firmly. Expanded clones get a size class; other rows say once, few or many, or leave the size out.

NA	NA	TRBV28	TRBJ2-7	CASSLSQMIEQYF	TGTGCCAGCAGTTTATCTCAGATGATCGAGCAGTACTTC
NA	TRBD1	TRBV2	TRBJ1-5	CASSETGGGQPQHF	TGTGCCAGCAGTGAGACAGGGGGCGGTCAGCCCCAGCATTTT
NA	NA	TRBV24-1	TRBJ2-3	CATSDWGLGTGYTDTQYF	TGTGCCACCAGTGATTGGGGCCTCGGTACAGGGTACACCGATACGCAGTATTTT
NA	NA	TRBV28	TRBJ1-6	CASSFSGSNSPLHF	TGTGCCAGCAGTTTTTCGGGGTCTAATTCACCCCTCCACTTT
NA	TRBD2	TRBV9	TRBJ2-1	CASSPRSGGYSYNEQFF	TGTGCCAGCAGCCCCCGGAGCGGGGGCTACTCCTACAATGAGCAGTTCTTC
NA	NA	TRBV4-2	TRBJ2-3	CASSQDTPHGPTDTQYF	TGTGCCAGCAGCCAAGATACTCCCCATGGGCCCACAGATACGCAGTATTTT
NA	NA	TRBV7-9	TRBJ1-1	CASSPPTGNTEAFF	TGTGCCAGCAGCCCTCCGACAGGGAACACTGAAGCTTTCTTT
NA	TRBD1	TRBV29-1	TRBJ2-1	CSVWTGKVNEQFF	TGCAGCGTGTGGACAGGGAAGGTTAATGAGCAGTTCTTC
NA	TRBD1	TRBV27	TRBJ1-6	CASSLLATGKVYNSPLHF	TGTGCCAGCAGTTTATTGGCGACAGGGAAAGTTTATAATTCACCCCTCCACTTT
once	NA	TRBV5-1	TRBJ1-1	CASSQGGLGTEAFF	TGCGCCAGCAGCCAAGGGGGTCTGGGCACTGAAGCTTTCTTT
NA	TRBD2	TRBV2	TRBJ2-7	CASSDTAGALSYEQYF	TGTGCCAGCAGTGACACAGCGGGAGCGTTATCCTACGAGCAGTACTTC
once	NA	TRBV19	TRBJ1-2	CASLNEGLYGYTF	TGTGCCAGTCTCAACGAGGGATTGTATGGCTACACCTTC
NA	TRBD2	TRBV6-6	TRBJ2-7	CASSSTWGLAGYEQYF	TGTGCCAGCAGTTCCACCTGGGGACTAGCGGGGTACGAGCAGTACTTC
NA	NA	TRBV12-3/TRBV12-4	TRBJ2-3	CASSSPTLGVQYF	TGTGCCAGCAGTTCACCCACCCTCGGGGTGCAGTATTTT
NA	NA	TRBV24-1	TRBJ1-2	CATSDFGYGYTF	TGTGCCACCAGTGATTTCGGCTATGGCTACACCTTC
NA	TRBD1	TRBV30	TRBJ1-3	CAWTRGASGNTIYF	TGTGCCTGGACCAGGGGGGCCTCTGGAAACACCATATATTTT
once	NA	TRBV19	TRBJ1-6	CASSTIGMKGLNSPLHF	TGTGCCAGTAGTACCATCGGAATGAAGGGGCTTAATTCACCCCTCCACTTT
NA	NA	TRBV7-9	TRBJ2-7	CATSSGVYEQYF	TGTGCCACATCATCGGGAGTTTACGAGCAGTACTTC
NA	TRBD1	TRBV5-1	TRBJ2-7	CASVGQGKQYF	TGCGCCAGCGTTGGACAGGGCAAGCAGTACTTC
NA	NA	TRBV7-9	TRBJ2-7	CATQAPQGPYEQYF	TGTGCCACCCAGGCACCCCAGGGCCCCTACGAGCAGTACTTC
NA	NA	TRBV27	TRBJ1-4	CASSLSREGSNEKLFF	TGTGCCAGCAGTTTATCGCGAGAAGGGAGTAATGAAAAACTGTTTTTT
NA	NA	TRBV18	TRBJ1-1	CASSPIPQGQSASGTEAFF	TGTGCCAGCTCCCCCATCCCTCAAGGACAGAGTGCTTCGGGGACTGAAGCTTTCTTT
NA	TRBD2	TRBV7-2	TRBJ2-5	CASSKGLAGARETQYF	TGTGCCAGCAGCAAGGGACTAGCGGGAGCAAGGGAGACCCAGTACTTC
NA	NA	TRBV11-3	TRBJ1-1	CASSRGLRVEAFF	TGTGCCAGCAGCAGAGGCCTCAGGGTAGAAGCTTTCTTT
NA	NA	TRBV11-3	TRBJ1-4	CASPRVPNEKLFF	TGTGCCAGTCCCAGGGTACCTAATGAAAAACTGTTTTTT
once	NA	TRBV19	TRBJ1-1	CASSIGWERAFF	TGTGCCAGTAGTATCGGTTGGGAGCGGGCTTTCTTT
NA	NA	TRBV7-3	TRBJ1-1	CASSEAGREAFF	TGTGCCAGCAGCGAAGCGGGACGTGAAGCTTTCTTT
NA	NA	TRBV5-1	TRBJ2-7	CASSLAAGMDEQYF	TGCGCCAGCAGCTTGGCGGCAGGGATGGACGAGCAGTACTTC
NA	TRBD2	TRBV4-1	TRBJ2-7	CASSQDSWPGLAGEVNEQYF	TGCGCCAGCAGCCAAGATTCATGGCCGGGACTAGCGGGAGAAGTTAACGAGCAGTACTTC
NA	NA	TRBV18	TRBJ1-4	CASSPKTATNEKLFF	TGTGCCAGCTCCCCTAAGACTGCCACTAATGAAAAACTGTTTTTT
NA	TRBD1	TRBV5-1	TRBJ1-1	CASSTNTGDVGEAFF	TGCGCCAGCAGCACTAATACAGGGGATGTTGGTGAAGCTTTCTTT
NA	TRBD1	TRBV15	TRBJ2-5	CATSRGRTGETQYF	TGTGCCACCAGCAGAGGGAGGACAGGAGAGACCCAGTACTTC
NA	TRBD2	TRBV2	TRBJ2-3	CASTSGRGTDTQYF	TGTGCCAGCACGAGCGGGAGAGGCACAGATACGCAGTATTTT
NA	NA	TRBV5-1	TRBJ2-2	CASGVLSGDRLFF	TGCGCCAGCGGCGTTCTCTCAGGGGATCGGTTGTTTTTT
NA	NA	TRBV27	TRBJ2-5	CASSFGPEKVETQYF	TGTGCCAGCAGTTTTGGTCCGGAGAAGGTAGAGACCCAGTACTTC
NA	TRBD1	TRBV10-3	TRBJ2-3	CATRWDSSTDTQYF	TGTGCCACACGGTGGGACAGCTCCACAGATACGCAGTATTTT
NA	NA	TRBV6-6	TRBJ2-7	CASSYSTGTPEQYF	TGTGCCAGCAGTTACTCGACAGGAACTCCCGAGCAGTACTTC
NA	TRBD1	TRBV30	TRBJ2-1	CAQTGTGQNEQFF	TGTGCCCAGACCGGGACAGGGCAGAATGAGCAGTTCTTC
NA	TRBD2	TRBV19	TRBJ2-3	CATATSGITDTQYF	TGTGCCACCGCGACTAGCGGGATCACAGATACGCAGTATTTT
NA	NA	TRBV27	TRBJ1-6	CASSVGGFRSPLHF	TGTGCCAGCAGTGTCGGGGGATTTCGATCACCCCTCCACTTT
NA	TRBD1	TRBV5-1	TRBJ2-2	CASSPGQGFAGELFF	TGCGCCAGCAGCCCGGGACAGGGGTTCGCCGGGGAGCTGTTTTTT
NA	NA	TRBV14	TRBJ1-1	CARFWGALGGPEAFF	TGTGCCAGATTTTGGGGGGCACTCGGGGGGCCGGAAGCTTTCTTT
NA	NA	TRBV30	TRBJ2-2	CAWSAAGELFF	TGTGCCTGGAGTGCGGCCGGGGAGCTGTTTTTT
NA	TRBD2	TRBV19	TRBJ2-2	CAVIGRGAGELFF	TGTGCCGTTATCGGGAGGGGGGCCGGGGAGCTGTTTTTT
NA	TRBD2	TRBV29-1	TRBJ2-3	CSDEGLAGGADTQYF	TGCAGCGATGAGGGACTAGCGGGAGGCGCAGATACGCAGTATTTT
NA	TRBD1	TRBV7-3	TRBJ1-2	CASSIRPGQGTNYGYTF	TGTGCCAGCAGCATCCGGCCGGGACAGGGAACTAACTATGGCTACACCTTC
NA	NA	TRBV21-1	TRBJ1-1	CASSKVLGTVPLNTEAFF	TGTGCCAGCAGCAAAGTTCTAGGGACAGTCCCATTGAACACTGAAGCTTTCTTT
NA	NA	TRBV28	TRBJ2-2	CASRRGSRLFTGELFF	TGTGCCAGCAGGAGGGGGAGCCGACTTTTCACCGGGGAGCTGTTTTTT
NA	NA	TRBV9	TRBJ1-1	CASSPSGNTEAFF	TGTGCCAGCAGCCCTTCAGGGAACACTGAAGCTTTCTTT
NA	TRBD1	TRBV7-9	TRBJ2-7	CASSLPRTGVHLSYEQYF	TGTGCCAGCAGCTTACCCCGGACAGGGGTACACCTATCCTACGAGCAGTACTTC
NA	TRBD1	TRBV9	TRBJ1-3	CASSLYTGTGSGNTIYF	TGTGCCAGCAGCTTATATACCGGGACAGGTTCTGGAAACACCATATATTTT
NA	TRBD1	TRBV5-1	TRBJ1-2	CASSKTGVNYGYTF	TGCGCCAGCAGCAAGACAGGGGTTAACTATGGCTACACCTTC